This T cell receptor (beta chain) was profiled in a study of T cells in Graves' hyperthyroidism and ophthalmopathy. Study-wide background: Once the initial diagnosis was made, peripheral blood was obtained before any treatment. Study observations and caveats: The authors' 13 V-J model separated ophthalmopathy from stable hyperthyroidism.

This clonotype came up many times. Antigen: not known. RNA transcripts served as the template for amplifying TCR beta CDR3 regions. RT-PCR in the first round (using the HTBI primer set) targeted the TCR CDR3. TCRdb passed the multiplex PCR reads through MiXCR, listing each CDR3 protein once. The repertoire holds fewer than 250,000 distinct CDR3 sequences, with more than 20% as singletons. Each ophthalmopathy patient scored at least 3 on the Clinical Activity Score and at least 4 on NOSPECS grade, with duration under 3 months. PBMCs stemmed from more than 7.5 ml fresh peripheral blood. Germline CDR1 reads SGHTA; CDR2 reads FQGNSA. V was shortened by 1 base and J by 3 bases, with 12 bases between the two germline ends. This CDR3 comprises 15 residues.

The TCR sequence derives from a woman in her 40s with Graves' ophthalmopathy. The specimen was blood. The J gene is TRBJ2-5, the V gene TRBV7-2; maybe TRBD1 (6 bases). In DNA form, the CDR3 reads TGTGCCAGCAGCTTAGGGGGAACAGGGAAAGAGACCCAGTACTTC. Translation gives CASSLGGTGKETQYF.